The T cell receptor (beta chain) under discussion was sequenced for a study of cytomegalovirus exposure and HLA in healthy donors. Study overall: Among the roughly 400 genotyped donors, around 85% were placed in the Caucasian-associated ancestry cluster.

60 Vbeta and 13 Jbeta primers were used in PCR. Clones were sequenced by immunoSEQ multiplex PCR, and TCRdb holds only the in-frame ones, with some missing. Of 200,000 to 250,000 clones in the sample, roughly 83% were seen once. J gave up 3 bases and V 4 bases, and 9 bases lay outside the gene matches. CDR3 size: 16 residues. CDR1 and CDR2 (germline): SGHAT, FQDESV (reference sequence). Sequencing used PBMCs. The chain employs TRBV11-1 and TRBJ2-7; 10 bases map to TRBD2. This receptor was taken from a girl aged 5 to 17 in good health and CMV-seronegative. CDR3 region: CASSWLNGLADYEQYF. For the CDR3, the DNA is TGTGCCAGCAGCTGGCTTAACGGACTAGCGGACTACGAGCAGTACTTC.